The source of this T cell receptor beta chain is a study of blood T cells in healthy people across ages. Study observations and caveats: Age showed a roughly linear inverse relationship with TCR beta diversity per million T cells.

About this clonotype: What it binds is unknown.

Using a J-beta primer mix together with a sample-barcoded 5' primer, a second PCR was run for about 7 to 12 cycles. TCRdb recomputed calls from the 5' RACE reads with MiXCR, one row per CDR3 protein. The repertoire consists of 650,000 to 700,000 distinct CDR3 sequences, with roughly half occurring once and the leading ten covering less than 15%. The CDR3 has 16 amino acids. Germline V gene lookup returns CDR1 SQVTM and CDR2 ANQGSEA. Trimming took 3 bases from V and 2 from J; bases not matched to a gene: 9. The chain employs TRBV29-1 and TRBJ2-3, with 9 bases identical to TRBD1. Sequencing was done on a sample of blood. The origin of this receptor is a woman aged 80 or over in good health. CDR3: CSVDPNRGQDTDTQYF. CDR3 sequence (DNA): TGCAGCGTTGACCCAAACAGGGGGCAGGACACAGATACGCAGTATTTT.